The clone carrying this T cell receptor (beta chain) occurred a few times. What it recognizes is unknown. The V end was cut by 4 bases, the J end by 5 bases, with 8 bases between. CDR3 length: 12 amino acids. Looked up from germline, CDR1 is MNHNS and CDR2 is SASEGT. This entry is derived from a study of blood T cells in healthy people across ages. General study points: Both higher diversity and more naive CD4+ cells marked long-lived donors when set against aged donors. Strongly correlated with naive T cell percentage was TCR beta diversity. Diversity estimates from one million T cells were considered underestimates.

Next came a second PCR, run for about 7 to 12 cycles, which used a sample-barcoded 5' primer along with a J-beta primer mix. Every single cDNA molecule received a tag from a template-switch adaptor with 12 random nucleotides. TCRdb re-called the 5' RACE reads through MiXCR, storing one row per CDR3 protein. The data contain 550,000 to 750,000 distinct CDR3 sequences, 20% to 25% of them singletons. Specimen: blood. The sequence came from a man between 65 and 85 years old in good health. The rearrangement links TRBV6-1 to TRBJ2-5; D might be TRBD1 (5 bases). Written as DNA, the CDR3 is TGTGCCAGCAGTGGGGGCTCGGAGACCCAGTACTTC. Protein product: CASSGGSETQYF.